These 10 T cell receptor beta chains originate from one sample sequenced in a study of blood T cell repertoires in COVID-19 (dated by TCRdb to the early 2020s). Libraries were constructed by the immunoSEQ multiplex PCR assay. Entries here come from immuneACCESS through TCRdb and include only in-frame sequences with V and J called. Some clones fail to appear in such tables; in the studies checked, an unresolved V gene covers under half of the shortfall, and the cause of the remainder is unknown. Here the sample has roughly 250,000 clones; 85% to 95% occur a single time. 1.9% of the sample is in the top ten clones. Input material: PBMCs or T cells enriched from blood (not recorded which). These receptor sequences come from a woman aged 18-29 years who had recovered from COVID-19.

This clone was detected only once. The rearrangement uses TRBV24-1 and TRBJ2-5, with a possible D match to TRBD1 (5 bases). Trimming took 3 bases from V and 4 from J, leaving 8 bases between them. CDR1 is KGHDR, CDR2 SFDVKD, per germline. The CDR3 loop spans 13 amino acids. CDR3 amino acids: CATSDQGRETQYF. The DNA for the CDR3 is TGTGCCACCAGTGATCAGGGTCGAGAGACCCAGTACTTC.

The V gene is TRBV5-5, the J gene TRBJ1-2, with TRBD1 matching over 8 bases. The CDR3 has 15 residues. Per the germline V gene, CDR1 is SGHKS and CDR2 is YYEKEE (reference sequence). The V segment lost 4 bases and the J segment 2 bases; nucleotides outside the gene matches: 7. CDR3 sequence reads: CASSLSGGRNYGYTF. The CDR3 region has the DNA TGTGCCAGCAGCCTCTCAGGGGGCCGAAACTATGGCTACACCTTC.

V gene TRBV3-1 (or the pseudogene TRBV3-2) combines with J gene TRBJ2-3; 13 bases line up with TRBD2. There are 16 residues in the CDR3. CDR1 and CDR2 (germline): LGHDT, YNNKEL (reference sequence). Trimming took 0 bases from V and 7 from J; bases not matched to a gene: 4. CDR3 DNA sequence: TGTGCCAGCAGCCAAGATTGGACTAGCGGGGGAAATACGCAGTATTTT. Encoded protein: CASSQDWTSGGNTQYF.

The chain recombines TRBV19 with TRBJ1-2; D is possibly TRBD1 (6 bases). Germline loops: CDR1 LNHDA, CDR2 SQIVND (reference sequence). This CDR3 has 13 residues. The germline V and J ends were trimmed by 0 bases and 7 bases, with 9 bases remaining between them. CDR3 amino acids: CASSIDRGGGYTF. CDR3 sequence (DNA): TGTGCCAGTAGTATAGATCGAGGGGGTGGCTACACCTTC. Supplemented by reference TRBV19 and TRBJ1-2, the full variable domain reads DGGITQSPKYLFRKEGQNVTLSCEQNLNHDAMYWYRQDPGQGLRLIYYSQIVNDFQKGDIAEGYSVSREKKESFPLTVTSAQKNPTAFYLCASSIDRGGGYTFGSGTRLTVV.

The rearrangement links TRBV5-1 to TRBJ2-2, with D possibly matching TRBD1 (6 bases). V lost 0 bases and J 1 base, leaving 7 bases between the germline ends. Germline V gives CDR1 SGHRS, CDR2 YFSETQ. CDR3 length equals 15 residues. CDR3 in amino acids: CASSLATGNTGELFF. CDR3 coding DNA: TGCGCCAGCAGCTTGGCGACAGGGAACACCGGGGAGCTGTTTTTT.

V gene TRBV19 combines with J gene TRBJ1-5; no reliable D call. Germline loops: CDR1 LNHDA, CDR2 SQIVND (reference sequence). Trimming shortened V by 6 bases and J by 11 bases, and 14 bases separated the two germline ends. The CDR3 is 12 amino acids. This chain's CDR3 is CASSDTGYAQHF. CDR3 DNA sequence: TGTGCCAGTAGCGATACCGGGTATGCCCAGCATTTT. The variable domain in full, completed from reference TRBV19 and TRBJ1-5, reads DGGITQSPKYLFRKEGQNVTLSCEQNLNHDAMYWYRQDPGQGLRLIYYSQIVNDFQKGDIAEGYSVSREKKESFPLTVTSAQKNPTAFYLCASSDTGYAQHFGDGTRLSIL.

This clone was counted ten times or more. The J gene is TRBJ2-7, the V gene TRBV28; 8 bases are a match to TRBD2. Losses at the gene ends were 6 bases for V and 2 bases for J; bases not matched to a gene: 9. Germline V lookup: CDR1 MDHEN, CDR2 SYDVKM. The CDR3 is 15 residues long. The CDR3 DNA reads TGTGCCAGCAGCCTGCCGGGACTAGGGCCCTACGAGCAGTACTTC. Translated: CASSLPGLGPYEQYF.

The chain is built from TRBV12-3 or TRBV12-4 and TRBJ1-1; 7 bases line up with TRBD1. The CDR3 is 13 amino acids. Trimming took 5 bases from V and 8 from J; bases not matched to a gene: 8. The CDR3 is CASSSSSGQEAFF. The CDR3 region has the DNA TGTGCCAGCAGTAGCTCGTCGGGACAGGAAGCTTTCTTT.

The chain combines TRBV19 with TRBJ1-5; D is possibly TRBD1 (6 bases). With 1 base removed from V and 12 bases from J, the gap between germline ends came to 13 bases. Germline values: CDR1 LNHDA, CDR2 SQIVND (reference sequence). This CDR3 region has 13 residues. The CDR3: CASSIVTQGLQHF. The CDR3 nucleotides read TGTGCCAGTAGTATAGTGACCCAGGGGCTCCAGCATTTT.

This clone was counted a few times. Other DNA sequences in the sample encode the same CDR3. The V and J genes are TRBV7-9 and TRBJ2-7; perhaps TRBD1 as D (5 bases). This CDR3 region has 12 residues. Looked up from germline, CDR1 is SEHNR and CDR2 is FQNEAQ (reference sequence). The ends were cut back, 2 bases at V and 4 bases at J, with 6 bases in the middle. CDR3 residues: CASSLSGYEQYF. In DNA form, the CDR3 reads TGTGCCAGCAGCTTATCAGGGTACGAGCAGTACTTC.